These 26 T cell receptor beta chains came from one sample sequenced in a study of T cell responses to AZD1222 COVID-19 vaccine. The assay was immunoSEQ multiplex PCR, and TCRdb's table has in-frame clones only and misses some. The repertoire holds some 150,000 clones, with about 92% as singletons. This material consisted of peripheral blood, taken on day 0 of AZD1222 vaccination. The receptors were gathered from an adult in good health.

The chain joins TRBV10-1 to TRBJ2-7; 9 bases agree with TRBD1. V lost 0 bases and J lost 5; bases outside the gene matches: 5. The CDR3 runs to 15 residues. CDR1 and CDR2 (germline): WNHNN, SYGVQD (reference sequence). The CDR3: CASSESGTGTHEQYF. DNA for the CDR3: TGCGCCAGCAGTGAGTCGGGGACAGGGACCCACGAGCAGTACTTC.

The chain carries TRBV1 and TRBJ2-1; the table's D call TRBD1 went unverified against the DNA. TRBV1 is given as a pseudogene. The CDR3 totals 15 residues. The CDR3 region has the DNA TGCACCAGCAGCCAAGATCCCCGGAGGGGGCGATGGCAGTTCTTC. Amino acids: CTSSQDPRRGRWQFF.

The chain links TRBV7-2 to TRBJ1-6; a weak D match, TRBD1 (6 bases). This CDR3 contains 15 residues. The germline V gene has CDR1 SGHTA and CDR2 FQGNSA. V lost 0 bases, J lost 9 bases, and 12 bases lay in between. CDR3 sequence (DNA): TGTGCCAGCAGCTTAGCGGGGGGCCCCAGTTCACCCCTCCACTTT. Its protein product is CASSLAGGPSSPLHF.

This clone was observed a single time. V usage is TRBV4-1 and J usage is TRBJ2-1, with TRBD2 identical over 7 bases. The CDR3 sequence is 15 residues long. V dropped 0 bases and J dropped 5; count of bases not matched to a gene: 4. CDR1 is MGHRA and CDR2 is YSYEKL in the germline V gene. CDR3 amino acids: CASSQEGTNDNEQFF. The CDR3 DNA is TGCGCCAGCAGCCAAGAAGGGACTAACGACAATGAGCAGTTCTTC.

This chain connects TRBV2 to TRBJ2-1, with 12 nucleotides matching TRBD2. J was trimmed by 9 bases and V by 4 bases; bases with no gene match: 4. The CDR3 length is 14 residues. Germline V gene lookup returns CDR1 SNHLY and CDR2 FYNNEI. The CDR3 is CASSGASGRVEQFF. CDR3 nucleotide sequence: TGTGCCAGCAGTGGGGCTAGCGGGAGGGTTGAGCAGTTCTTC.

Of note for this clone: One junction end disagrees with the germline gene, perhaps due to a read error. Written as DNA, the CDR3 is TGTGCCTGCAGGGACAGAACCGACAGCTTTAATGAAAAACTGTTTTTT. Amino acids: CACRDRTDSFNEKLFF. V is TRBV4-2 and J is TRBJ1-4, with 7 bases lining up with TRBD1. The CDR3 has 16 residues. Germline CDR1 LGHNA, CDR2 YNFKEQ.

V is TRBV5-1 and J is TRBJ1-1; 7 bases agree with TRBD1. The ends lost 3 bases at V and 3 bases at J; junction bases unmatched: 2. This CDR3 comprises 13 residues. In germline, CDR1 is SGHRS, CDR2 YFSETQ. In nucleotides, the CDR3 is TGCGCCAGCAGCTATACAGGGGACACTGAAGCTTTCTTT. It translates to CASSYTGDTEAFF.

The genes are TRBV10-3 and TRBJ1-4; D possibly corresponds to TRBD1 (5 bases). Germline V gives CDR1 ENHRY, CDR2 SYGVKD. This CDR3 is 13 amino acids long. Trimming removed 7 bases from V and 8 bases from J, with 14 bases in between. The CDR3 protein is CAIKDSGVEKLFF. In DNA form, the CDR3 reads TGTGCCATCAAAGACTCGGGGGTAGAAAAACTGTTTTTT.

Note on this clone: Other nucleotide sequences from this sample produce the same CDR3. This chain uses TRBV5-1 with TRBJ2-3; tentatively, D is TRBD1 or TRBD2 (5 bases each). The germline V gene encodes CDR1 SGHRS and CDR2 YFSETQ. The CDR3 has 13 amino acids. V lost 3 bases and J 2 bases, leaving 7 bases between the germline ends. The CDR3 is CASSWGPTDTQYF. The CDR3 nucleotides read TGCGCCAGCAGCTGGGGACCCACAGATACGCAGTATTTT.

This rearrangement joins TRBV27 to TRBJ1-5; D possibly corresponds to TRBD1 (6 bases). The V gene lost 4 bases and the J gene lost 6 bases, with 16 bases spanning the gap. The germline gives CDR1 MNHEY, CDR2 SMNVEV (reference sequence). The CDR3 runs to 15 residues. The CDR3 bases are TGTGCCAGCAGTTCCCAGAATAGGGGGAGTCAGCCCCAGCATTTT. Translation: CASSSQNRGSQPQHF.

This sequence joins TRBV5-1 and TRBJ1-4, with a tentative D call TRBD1 (6 bases). Germline-derived CDR1 and CDR2 are SGHRS and YFSETQ. This CDR3 is 15 amino acids long. V was shortened by 5 bases and J by 8 bases, with 19 bases between the two germline ends. CDR3 region: CASRPDRRLGEKLFF. CDR3 coding DNA: TGCGCCAGCAGACCAGACAGGAGGTTAGGAGAAAAACTGTTTTTT.

The V and J genes are TRBV12-3 or TRBV12-4 and TRBJ2-2; D call uncertain. The germline V and J ends were trimmed by 2 bases and 3 bases, with 1 base remaining between them. The CDR3 totals 12 residues. CDR3: CASSLHTGELFF. DNA for the CDR3: TGTGCCAGCAGTTTACACACCGGGGAGCTGTTTTTT.

V gene TRBV4-2 combines with J gene TRBJ1-1; weak D call: TRBD1 (5 bases). The CDR3 runs 15 residues. From germline, CDR1 is LGHNA and CDR2 YNFKEQ. V was shortened by 6 bases and J by 0 bases, with 14 bases between the two germline ends. The CDR3 DNA is TGTGCCAGCAGGGCACCGGGGGATCTGAACACTGAAGCTTTCTTT. Translating gives CASRAPGDLNTEAFF.

The genes are TRBV3-1 (or the pseudogene TRBV3-2) and TRBJ2-7; 11 bases are shared with TRBD2. The CDR3 length is 14 residues. Germline CDR1 is LGHDT and CDR2 is YNNKEL (reference sequence). After removal of 3 bases from V and 2 bases from J, the junction contained 0 bases not matched to a gene. The CDR3 loop reads CASSHSGRAYEQYF. The CDR3 DNA reads TGTGCCAGCAGCCATAGCGGGAGGGCCTACGAGCAGTACTTC.

This chain links TRBV10-1 with TRBJ2-3, with TRBD1 matching over 7 bases. With V trimmed by 6 bases and J by 5 bases, 11 bases remained unmatched. CDR3 length: 15 residues. Per the germline V gene, CDR1 is WNHNN and CDR2 is SYGVQD (reference sequence). The CDR3 is CASSGQAMSGDTQYF. The CDR3 DNA reads TGCGCCAGCAGCGGACAGGCGATGAGCGGAGATACGCAGTATTTT.

This rearrangement joins TRBV30 to TRBJ1-4, with D tentatively TRBD1 (5 bases). Germline V gene lookup returns CDR1 GTSNPN and CDR2 SVGIG (reference sequence). Between the trimmed V and J ends, which lost 0 bases and 7 bases, there was a span of 15 bases. This CDR3 comprises 15 residues. The CDR3 bases are TGTGCCTGGAGTGTATCGGGGGTGGCTGGTGAAAAACTGTTTTTT. Translating gives CAWSVSGVAGEKLFF.

The rearrangement links TRBV19 to TRBJ1-3; a possible D gene is TRBD1 (5 bases). The CDR3 has 15 residues. V lost 7 bases and J 0 bases, leaving 13 bases between the germline ends. Germline V gene sequence: CDR1 LNHDA, CDR2 SQIVND (reference sequence). CDR3 residues: CASNVGRDSGNTIYF. In DNA, the CDR3 is TGTGCCAGTAATGTGGGCAGGGACTCTGGAAACACCATATATTTT.

The V gene is TRBV11-2, the J gene TRBJ2-5; TRBD1 matches at 8 bases. Trimming took 7 bases from V and 5 from J; bases not matched to a gene: 6. This CDR3 has 13 amino acids. CDR1 and CDR2 (germline): SGHAT, FQNNGV. CDR3 DNA sequence: TGTGCCAGCACCCCGACAGGGGCCGAGACCCAGTACTTC. As protein: CASTPTGAETQYF.

V is TRBV7-9 and J is TRBJ2-1; TRBD2 agrees at 7 bases. Germline V CDR1 and CDR2: SEHNR, FQNEAQ (reference sequence). The V and J ends lost 5 bases and 9 bases, in that order; junction bases with no gene match: 7. The CDR3 is 13 amino acids. DNA of the CDR3: TGTGCCAGCAGCCCTTCGACTAGCAGTGAGCAGTTCTTC. Residues: CASSPSTSSEQFF.

The V and J genes are TRBV5-8 and TRBJ2-7, with no clear D. The V and J ends lost 7 bases and 0 bases respectively, with 11 bases between them. From germline, CDR1 is SGHTS and CDR2 YDEGEE. There are 13 residues in the CDR3. The CDR3 DNA follows: TGTGCCAGCCGAGGTTACAGCTCCTACGAGCAGTACTTC. It codes for CASRGYSSYEQYF.

The rearrangement links TRBV7-8 to TRBJ1-4; unclear D gene. Germline-derived CDR1 and CDR2 are SGHVS and FQNEAQ. Trimming took 5 bases from V and 0 from J, leaving 13 bases between them. The CDR3 runs to 16 residues. CDR3 sequence reads: CASSGDNFATNEKLFF. The CDR3 DNA is TGTGCCAGCAGCGGAGACAACTTTGCAACTAATGAAAAACTGTTTTTT.

V is TRBV29-1 and J is TRBJ1-4; D possibly corresponds to TRBD1 (6 bases). The length of the CDR3 is 12 residues. V was clipped by 6 bases and J by 6 bases, with 11 bases between them. Germline CDR1 and CDR2: SQVTM and ANQGSEA. The CDR3 DNA reads as TGCAGCGTACAGGGACCCGATGAAAAACTGTTTTTT. It specifies CSVQGPDEKLFF.

The V and J genes are TRBV3-1 (or the pseudogene TRBV3-2) and TRBJ1-1, with a possible D match to TRBD1 (5 bases). The CDR3 is 14 residues long. CDR1 LGHDT and CDR2 YNNKEL come from the germline V gene (reference sequence). The V and J ends lost 2 bases and 1 base respectively, with 8 bases between them. The CDR3 DNA reads TGTGCCAGCAGCCAACTCGACAGGAACACTGAAGCTTTCTTT. This codes for CASSQLDRNTEAFF.

The CDR3 spells CASSFKREPLHGELFF. For the CDR3, the DNA is TGTGCCAGCAGCTTTAAGCGGGAACCTCTACACGGGGAGCTGTTTTTT. The J gene is TRBJ2-2, the V gene TRBV5-4; 7 bases match TRBD2. Germline CDR1 is SGHNT and CDR2 is YYREEE (reference sequence). The CDR3 totals 16 residues. V lost 2 bases and J lost 7; bases outside the gene matches: 11.

In regard to this clone: The sample holds other DNA sequences that translate to the same CDR3. The chain combines TRBV9 with TRBJ1-5, with D possibly being TRBD1 (5 bases). Germline-derived CDR1 and CDR2 are SGDLS and YYNGEE. V was pared by 2 bases and J by 3 bases, with 9 bases between. The CDR3 is 14 residues long. The DNA for the CDR3 is TGTGCCAGCAGCGTGGGGACCTCCAATCAGCCCCAGCATTTT. Its protein is CASSVGTSNQPQHF.

The gene calls are TRBV6-6 and TRBJ1-5; D not certain. The germline V gene has CDR1 MNHNY and CDR2 SVGAGI (reference sequence). The length of the CDR3 is 14 residues. The ends were cut back, 0 bases at V and 7 bases at J, with 10 bases in the middle. Written as DNA, the CDR3 is TGTGCCAGCAGTTACTCGGAGTCTCGGCAGCCCCAGCATTTT. It is translated as CASSYSESRQPQHF.